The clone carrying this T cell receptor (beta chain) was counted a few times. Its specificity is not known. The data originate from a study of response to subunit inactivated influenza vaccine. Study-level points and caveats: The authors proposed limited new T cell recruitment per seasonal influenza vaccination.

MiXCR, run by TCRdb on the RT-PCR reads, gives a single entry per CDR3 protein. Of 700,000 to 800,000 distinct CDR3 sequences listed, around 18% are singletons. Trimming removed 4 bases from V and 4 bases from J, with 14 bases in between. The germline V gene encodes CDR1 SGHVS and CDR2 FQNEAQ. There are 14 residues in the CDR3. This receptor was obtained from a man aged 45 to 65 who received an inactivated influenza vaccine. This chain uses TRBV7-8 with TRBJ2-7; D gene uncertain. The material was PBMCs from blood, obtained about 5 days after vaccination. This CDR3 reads CASSSPNYLYEQYF. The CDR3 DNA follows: TGTGCCAGCAGCTCCCCCAACTACTTATACGAGCAGTACTTC.